These T cell receptor beta chains were read from a single sample in a study of PD-1 blockade in classical Hodgkin lymphoma. Some clones are missing from TCRdb's copy, which holds only in-frame ones; the method was immunoSEQ multiplex PCR. The table has a few thousand clones, approximately 68% seen once. The material sequenced was CD8+ T cells from blood, taken before the fourth cycle of nivolumab. All receptors derive from a human donor with classical Hodgkin lymphoma. CDR3s include the opening cysteine and the closing phenylalanine or tryptophan. The D gene is left open where the match is weak. Not every row has a clone size; where given, it reads once, few, many or a size class.

J gene,D gene,V gene,clone size,CDR3 DNA,CDR3 protein
TRBJ1-1,TRBD1,TRBV7-8,NA,TGTGCCAGCAGCCATCGGACAGGGGGCCACACTGAAGCTTTCTTT,CASSHRTGGHTEAFF
TRBJ2-7,NA,TRBV27,NA,TGTGCCAGCAGCCCCGGGGCAGTAACCTACGAGCAGTACTTC,CASSPGAVTYEQYF
TRBJ2-1,TRBD1,TRBV7-9,NA,TGCGCCAGCAGCTACAGGGGTGACGATGAGCAGTTCTTC,CASSYRGDDEQFF
TRBJ2-1,TRBD1,TRBV7-2,NA,TGTGCCAGCAGCTTAGGGCAGAGACAGGGGTTCTTC,CASSLGQRQGFF
TRBJ1-1,NA,TRBV28,few,TGTGCCACCCAGCTCGAATTGAACACTGAAGCTTTCTTT,CATQLELNTEAFF
TRBJ2-7,NA,TRBV4-3,NA,TGCGCCAGCAGCCATAAGAGAGGTGGACATGCCAACGAGCAGTACTTC,CASSHKRGGHANEQYF
TRBJ2-5,TRBD2,TRBV9,NA,TGTGCCAGCAGCCCTGGGACTAGCGGATTCCAAGAGACCCAGTACTTC,CASSPGTSGFQETQYF
TRBJ2-1,TRBD2,TRBV7-7,NA,TGTGCTAGCAGCTTAGAATTCAGACTAGCGGGGGTTGAGCAGTTCTTC,CASSLEFRLAGVEQFF
TRBJ2-5,TRBD1,TRBV28,NA,TGTGCCAGCACAGGGGGTGGAGAGACCCAGTACTTC,CASTGGGETQYF
TRBJ1-3,NA,TRBV10-3,NA,TGTGCCATCACTGCAGATGGAAACACCATATATTTT,CAITADGNTIYF
TRBJ2-1,TRBD1,TRBV4-1,few,TGCGCCAGCAGCTACAGGGGTGACGATGAGCAGTTCTTC,CASSYRGDDEQFF
TRBJ2-1,NA,TRBV6-5,few,TGTGCCAGCAGTTACCCGGGGTACAATGAGCAGTTCTTC,CASSYPGYNEQFF
TRBJ1-5,NA,TRBV6-1,NA,TGTGCCAGCAGTCCGGGATTTAATAGCAATCAGCCCCAGCATTTT,CASSPGFNSNQPQHF
TRBJ2-7,NA,TRBV29-1,NA,TGCAGCGTTGTTCCAAGGGGGACCTACGAGCAGTACTTC,CSVVPRGTYEQYF
TRBJ2-2,TRBD2,TRBV4-3,NA,TGCGCCAGCAGCCAAGATCAATTTCTAGCGGGGAACACCGGGGAGCTGTTTTTT,CASSQDQFLAGNTGELFF
TRBJ2-5,NA,TRBV2,once,TGTGCCAGCACCGAGAGAGGGGGTGGGGAGACCCAGTACTTC,CASTERGGGETQYF
TRBJ2-7,TRBD1,TRBV6-1,NA,TGTGCCAGCAGTGAAGAAGTGGACAGGGGGGACTACGAGCAGTACTTC,CASSEEVDRGDYEQYF
TRBJ1-2,TRBD1,TRBV5-6,NA,TGTGCCAGCAGCCCCGGGACAGGGCCATCCTATGGCTACACCTTC,CASSPGTGPSYGYTF
TRBJ2-1,TRBD2,TRBV9,once,TGTGCCAGCAGCGTCTCCGGGACTAGCGGGGGGGGCGAGCAGTTCTTC,CASSVSGTSGGGEQFF
TRBJ2-6,NA,TRBV7-9,NA,TGTGCCAGCAGCTTACCGAGACGCTCTGGGGCCAACGTCCTGACTTTC,CASSLPRRSGANVLTF
TRBJ2-7,NA,TRBV28,NA,TGTGCCAGCAGTTTAACAGGGACCCCCTCGGAGCAGTACTTC,CASSLTGTPSEQYF
TRBJ1-6,TRBD1,TRBV5-1,NA,TGCGCCAGCAGCCCCCGGACAGGAGGGGAATATAATTCACCCCTCCACTTT,CASSPRTGGEYNSPLHF
TRBJ1-5,TRBD1,TRBV2,NA,TGTGCCAGCAGTGTTTTCGGACAGGACAATCAGCCCCAGCATTTT,CASSVFGQDNQPQHF
TRBJ2-7,TRBD1,TRBV5-5,NA,TGTGCCAGCAGCTTGGGACAGGGGCGTTATTGGGAGCAGTACTTC,CASSLGQGRYWEQYF
TRBJ2-7,NA,TRBV27,NA,TGTGCCAGCAGTTTGGGCAGTACCTACGAGCAGTACTTC,CASSLGSTYEQYF
TRBJ1-5,NA,TRBV27,NA,TGTGCCAGCAGTAAGTGGGGAGTCTATCAGCCCCAGCATTTT,CASSKWGVYQPQHF
TRBJ2-3,TRBD1,TRBV9,NA,TGTGCCAGCAGCGTAGGAGGAACAGGGGGGGATACGCAGTATTTT,CASSVGGTGGDTQYF
TRBJ2-7,NA,TRBV5-6,once,TGTGCCAGCAGCACGGGTCCACCCACAGGGAAAAGCTCCTACGAGCAGTACTTC,CASSTGPPTGKSSYEQYF
TRBJ1-2,NA,TRBV4-3,few,TGCGCCAGCAGCATCACTTTCCAAGCTAACTATGGCTACACCTTC,CASSITFQANYGYTF
TRBJ1-1,NA,TRBV6-5,few,TGTGCCAGCAGTTACTCCGGGATTGAAGCTTTCTTT,CASSYSGIEAFF
TRBJ2-5,NA,TRBV4-3,NA,TGCGCCAGCAGCCAAGATGTGGGGGGGCCGGGGACCCAGTACTTC,CASSQDVGGPGTQYF
TRBJ2-7,TRBD1,TRBV9,NA,TGTGCCAGCAGCCTGGGACAGGCCCCCTACGAGCAGTACTTC,CASSLGQAPYEQYF
TRBJ1-1,NA,TRBV2,NA,TGTGCCAGCAACCAAAGACAACTGAACACTGAAGCTTTCTTT,CASNQRQLNTEAFF
TRBJ1-3,NA,TRBV6-1,few,TGTGCCAGCAGCAAGACGGATTCTGGAAACACCATATATTTT,CASSKTDSGNTIYF
TRBJ1-3,NA,TRBV4-3,NA,TGCGCCAGCAGCCAAGGACCTACGGGAAACACCATATATTTT,CASSQGPTGNTIYF
TRBJ2-3,TRBD1,TRBV4-2,few,TGTGCCAGCAGCCAAGGTGCGACAGGGGGCTCCACAGATACGCAGTATTTT,CASSQGATGGSTDTQYF
TRBJ2-7,TRBD1,TRBV7-9,NA,TGTGCCAGCAGCCCCGGACAGGGCGCCTACGAGCAGTACTTC,CASSPGQGAYEQYF
TRBJ2-3,NA,TRBV6-6,NA,TGTGCCAGCAGTTACCGGACAGACACAGATACGCAGTATTTT,CASSYRTDTDTQYF
TRBJ1-1,NA,TRBV4-1,once,TGCGCCAGCAGCCACGTGGCGGGGGCTACTGAAGCTTTCTTT,CASSHVAGATEAFF
TRBJ1-1,NA,TRBV6-5,NA,TGTGCCAGCAGAAAGAATATGGCGAGCACTGAAGCTTTCTTT,CASRKNMASTEAFF
TRBJ1-1,NA,TRBV7-2,NA,TGTGCCAGCAGGAGGGATAGGGGGATGAACACTGAAGCTTTCTTT,CASRRDRGMNTEAFF
TRBJ1-1,NA,TRBV27,NA,TGTGCCAGCAGTTTCTCTCCGGGACGGGAAGCTTTCTTT,CASSFSPGREAFF
TRBJ2-7,NA,TRBV29-1,NA,TGCAGCGTTGAAACCCAGACTACCTACGAGCAGTACTTC,CSVETQTTYEQYF
TRBJ2-3,NA,TRBV5-1,NA,TGCGCCAGCAGCTGGCGGGTCGGTGGCCCAGGTAGCACAGATACGCAGTATTTT,CASSWRVGGPGSTDTQYF
TRBJ2-7,NA,TRBV7-9,NA,TGTGCCAGCAGCCGATATAACGAGCAGTACTTC,CASSRYNEQYF
TRBJ2-1,NA,TRBV7-9,NA,TGTGCCAGCAGCTCAACAGGGTACAATGAGCAGTTCTTC,CASSSTGYNEQFF
TRBJ2-1,NA,TRBV4-1,few,TGCGCCAGCAGCTGGCGGGCAGCTTCAATGGATGAGCAGTTCTTC,CASSWRAASMDEQFF
TRBJ1-4,NA,TRBV5-6,large,TGTGCCAGCAGTTCCTCAGGAACCGCAGAGGAAAAACTGTTTTTT,CASSSSGTAEEKLFF
TRBJ2-1,TRBD2,TRBV27,NA,TGTGCCAGCAGTTTAGGTTCGGGGGGTGAGCAGTTCTTC,CASSLGSGGEQFF
TRBJ2-7,NA,TRBV19,few,TGTGCCAGTAGGACCCACCTCGACAGTTACGAGCAGTACTTC,CASRTHLDSYEQYF
TRBJ2-1,NA,TRBV27,NA,TGTGCCAGCAGTTTAGTAGCGGCAGGGGGGCCCAATGAGCAGTTCTTC,CASSLVAAGGPNEQFF
TRBJ2-7,NA,TRBV7-9,NA,TGTGCCAGCAGCTCGATATACGAGCAGTACTTC,CASSSIYEQYF
TRBJ2-7,NA,TRBV6-1,NA,TGTGCCAGCAGTGAAGCGTCGGACAGTACCTACGAGCAGTACTTC,CASSEASDSTYEQYF
TRBJ1-3,NA,TRBV6-9,NA,TGTGCCAGCAGCAAGACGGATTCTGGAAACACCATATATTTT,CASSKTDSGNTIYF